This T cell receptor beta chain was observed in a study of tumor-infiltrating lymphocytes in primary liver carcinoma. Across the whole study: Among the tumors, stages were T1-T3 N0M0 and sizes about 4 to 10 cm. Study conclusions and caveats: When set against blood, tumors had a significantly higher top-250-clone fraction (p = 0.039). Samples were bulk unsorted, so CD4+ and CD8+ repertoires were not compared.

The CDR3 extends over 14 amino acids. Germline V gives CDR1 SGHAT, CDR2 FQNNGV. A word on this clonotype: Its antigen is not identified. A junction end diverges from the germline sequence, so it may reflect a read error.

Starting from 500 ng of total RNA, TCR beta cDNA was produced with a primer in the constant region. What produced the TCR beta libraries was three nested multiplex PCR rounds using slightly modified ARM-PCR. Both of the initial two PCR rounds ran for approximately 10 cycles and employed TRBV1-TRBV30 forward primers alongside a C-beta reverse primer. TCRdb ran MiXCR on the multiplex PCR reads and lists one entry per CDR3 protein. This repertoire shows about 200,000 distinct CDR3 sequences, around three fifths found once; its top ten account for 6% to 8.5%. Blood RNA originated from unsorted whole blood, with germline DNA additionally extracted.

The sequence was collected from a woman in her sixties or seventies with primary liver carcinoma and hepatitis B virus infection. Sequenced material: peripheral blood. The genes are TRBV11-2 and TRBJ2-7; TRBD2 might be the D (6 bases). Written as DNA, the CDR3 is TGTGTCAGCAGGCACATAGCGGATTCCTACGAGCAGTACTTC. This sequence encodes CVSRHIADSYEQYF.